The clone carrying this T cell receptor (beta chain) was counted a few times. This CDR3 spans 11 amino acids. V gave up 7 bases and J gave up 2 bases, with 4 bases separating them. These data come from a study of T cells of healthy individuals. TCRdb reanalysed the 5' RACE reads using MiXCR and keeps one entry per CDR3 protein. The sample consists of 65,000 to 90,000 distinct CDR3 sequences, 5% of them appearing once. The V and J genes are TRBV12-3 or TRBV12-4 and TRBJ2-3, with no clear D. This sequence originates from a female donor in good health. The CDR3 loop reads CASTLTDTQYF. The DNA for the CDR3 is TGTGCCAGCACGCTCACAGATACGCAGTATTTT.